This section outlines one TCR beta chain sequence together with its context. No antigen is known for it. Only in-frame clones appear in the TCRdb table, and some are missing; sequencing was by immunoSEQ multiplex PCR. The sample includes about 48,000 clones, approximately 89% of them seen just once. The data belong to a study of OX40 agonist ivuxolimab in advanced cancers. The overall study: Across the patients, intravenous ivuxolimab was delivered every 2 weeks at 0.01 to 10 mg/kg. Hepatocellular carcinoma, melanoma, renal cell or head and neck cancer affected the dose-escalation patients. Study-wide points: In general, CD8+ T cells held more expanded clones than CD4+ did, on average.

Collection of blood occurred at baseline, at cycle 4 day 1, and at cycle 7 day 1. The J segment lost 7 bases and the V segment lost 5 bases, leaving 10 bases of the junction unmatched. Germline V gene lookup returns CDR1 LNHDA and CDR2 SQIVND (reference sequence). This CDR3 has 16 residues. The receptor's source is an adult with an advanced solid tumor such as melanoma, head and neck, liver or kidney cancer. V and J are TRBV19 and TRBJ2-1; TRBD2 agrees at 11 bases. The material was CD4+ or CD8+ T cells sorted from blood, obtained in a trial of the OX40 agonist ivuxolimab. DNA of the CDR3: TGTGCCAGTAGTCCCTCCGGTAGCGGGGGGGGGAATGAGCAGTTCTTC. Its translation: CASSPSGSGGGNEQFF.